These T cell receptor beta chains were read from a single sample in a study of T cells in Graves' hyperthyroidism and ophthalmopathy. Using its own MiXCR run on the multiplex PCR reads, TCRdb lists one record per CDR3 protein. The repertoire holds approximately 400,000 distinct CDR3 sequences, with around 16% as singletons. The sample taken for sequencing was blood. The receptor source for this set is a woman aged 18-29 years with Graves' hyperthyroidism. CDR3s include the opening cysteine and the closing phenylalanine or tryptophan. Fields, in order: V gene, J gene, CDR3 protein.

V gene: TRBV20-1; J gene: TRBJ2-5; CDR3 protein: CSAPAQAGETQYF
V gene: TRBV19; J gene: TRBJ1-1; CDR3 protein: CSSCRTSNTEAFF
V gene: TRBV7-2; J gene: TRBJ2-5; CDR3 protein: CASSYRAGQETQYF
V gene: TRBV11-1; J gene: TRBJ2-2; CDR3 protein: CASSLTLAAGELFF
V gene: TRBV20-1; J gene: TRBJ2-1; CDR3 protein: CSANPLLAGADNEQFF
V gene: TRBV18; J gene: TRBJ1-4; CDR3 protein: CASSSFTGDSAEKLFF
V gene: TRBV5-5; J gene: TRBJ1-2; CDR3 protein: CASSYKLQGSGYTF
V gene: TRBV28; J gene: TRBJ1-5; CDR3 protein: CASSFRGQGSNQPQHF
V gene: TRBV15; J gene: TRBJ2-5; CDR3 protein: CATSRGGQGIGTQYF
V gene: TRBV28; J gene: TRBJ2-7; CDR3 protein: CASRNGRPVGEQYF
V gene: TRBV20-1; J gene: TRBJ1-1; CDR3 protein: CSVQEVTEAFF
V gene: TRBV4-3; J gene: TRBJ2-1; CDR3 protein: CASSQVPGLAINEQFF
V gene: TRBV5-6; J gene: TRBJ2-5; CDR3 protein: CASSGRLAGDETQYF
V gene: TRBV12-3/TRBV12-4; J gene: TRBJ2-1; CDR3 protein: CASSSLAGATLLANEQFF
V gene: TRBV12-3/TRBV12-4; J gene: TRBJ2-1; CDR3 protein: CASSLVGNEQFF
V gene: TRBV5-8; J gene: TRBJ1-3; CDR3 protein: CASSLVGKGNTIYF
V gene: TRBV5-1; J gene: TRBJ2-1; CDR3 protein: CASSLLTGQTKYNEQFF
V gene: TRBV5-1; J gene: TRBJ2-1; CDR3 protein: CASSSRVAGGSYNEQFF
V gene: TRBV4-3; J gene: TRBJ1-2; CDR3 protein: CASRSGYGYTF
V gene: TRBV2; J gene: TRBJ2-1; CDR3 protein: CASAYNEQFF
V gene: TRBV3-1; J gene: TRBJ1-3; CDR3 protein: CASSQGNTIYF
V gene: TRBV29-1; J gene: TRBJ1-3; CDR3 protein: CSVVGAELGNTIYF
V gene: TRBV9; J gene: TRBJ1-2; CDR3 protein: CASSATGTQSFYGYTF
V gene: TRBV29-1; J gene: TRBJ2-5; CDR3 protein: CSSFRATLQGLQETQYF
V gene: TRBV10-3; J gene: TRBJ1-5; CDR3 protein: CAISELGGRVQPQHF
V gene: TRBV4-1; J gene: TRBJ1-4; CDR3 protein: CASRRTGAANEKLFF
V gene: TRBV6-5; J gene: TRBJ1-6; CDR3 protein: CASSNRDREIYSPLHF
V gene: TRBV5-6; J gene: TRBJ2-1; CDR3 protein: CASSLTPAVNEQFF
V gene: TRBV7-2; J gene: TRBJ2-1; CDR3 protein: CASSERQGGNEQFF
V gene: TRBV20-1; J gene: TRBJ2-7; CDR3 protein: CSARDKGGTRYEQYF
V gene: TRBV20-1; J gene: TRBJ2-7; CDR3 protein: CSVRWAYEQYF
V gene: TRBV7-2; J gene: TRBJ2-7; CDR3 protein: CASSLAGGISYEQYF
V gene: TRBV11-3; J gene: TRBJ2-7; CDR3 protein: CASRRPGLALYEQYF
V gene: TRBV5-1; J gene: TRBJ2-2; CDR3 protein: CASSPGASGTGELFF
V gene: TRBV6-5; J gene: TRBJ1-6; CDR3 protein: CASSYGTTSNSPLHF
V gene: TRBV9; J gene: TRBJ1-1; CDR3 protein: CASSVTFRDRAEAFF
V gene: TRBV10-3; J gene: TRBJ1-1; CDR3 protein: CAISEGQNTEAFF
V gene: TRBV12-3/TRBV12-4; J gene: TRBJ2-7; CDR3 protein: CASRRTSSYEQYF
V gene: TRBV4-2; J gene: TRBJ2-1; CDR3 protein: CASSQDGLGGNEQFF
V gene: TRBV27; J gene: TRBJ2-7; CDR3 protein: CASRLRGTYEQYF
V gene: TRBV5-5; J gene: TRBJ2-4; CDR3 protein: CASSLVRGADIQYF
V gene: TRBV7-6; J gene: TRBJ2-1; CDR3 protein: CASSLGFGDYNEQFF